Listed here are 16 T cell receptor beta chains from one sample, sequenced in a study of blood T cells in healthy people across ages. A J-beta primer mix and a sample-barcoded 5' primer were used in a second PCR of roughly 6 to 11 cycles. MiXCR, run by TCRdb on the 5' RACE reads, gives a single entry per CDR3 protein. The profile covers 700,000 or so distinct CDR3 sequences, with about a fifth appearing a single time and roughly a fifth taken by the ten largest. Sequencing input: blood. The source of these receptors is a man between 65 and 85 years old in good health.

This clonotype was seen a few times. This chain links TRBV29-1 with TRBJ1-4; TRBD1 might be the D (5 bases). V lost 5 bases, J lost 5 bases, and 15 bases lay in between. Germline assignment: CDR1 SQVTM and CDR2 ANQGSEA. The length of the CDR3 is 14 residues. The CDR3: CSVKERGTNEKLFF. In nucleotides, the CDR3 is TGCAGCGTTAAGGAGAGGGGCACAAATGAAAAACTGTTTTTT.

The chain is built from TRBV25-1 and TRBJ2-7; D ambiguous. The CDR3 contains 13 residues. Trimming cost V 8 bases and J 0 bases, with 11 bases left between them. Germline assignment: CDR1 MGHDK and CDR2 SYGVNS. CDR3 sequence (DNA): TGTGCCAGCTCCACCGAGGTCTCCTACGAGCAGTACTTC. Protein product: CASSTEVSYEQYF.

The chain employs TRBV5-1 and TRBJ2-5, with D tentatively TRBD1 (6 bases). V gave up 7 bases and J gave up 1 base, with 14 bases separating them. The V gene's germline CDR1 is SGHRS and CDR2 YFSETQ. CDR3 length: 14 amino acids. CDR3 sequence reads: CASGRGQLQETQYF. The DNA for the CDR3 is TGCGCCAGCGGTCGAGGACAGCTCCAAGAGACCCAGTACTTC.

This clonotype was detected only a few times. The J gene is TRBJ2-1, the V gene TRBV29-1; D is undetermined. The J call is uncertain, as TRBJ2-7 better fits the DNA end. This CDR3 contains 13 residues. Per germline, CDR1 SQVTM and CDR2 ANQGSEA. The CDR3 protein is CSVERVVGYEQYV. CDR3 in DNA: TGCAGCGTTGAACGGGTGGTGGGGTACGAGCAGTACGTC.

This rearrangement joins TRBV20-1 to TRBJ2-3, with D unclear. This CDR3 has 10 amino acids. Trimming cost V 5 bases and J 6 bases, with 6 bases left between them. CDR1 is DFQATT, CDR2 SNEGSKA, per germline (reference sequence). CDR3: CSAQKDTQYF. CDR3 DNA: TGCAGTGCTCAGAAGGATACGCAGTATTTT.

The rearrangement uses TRBV6-5 and TRBJ1-1, with D unresolved. The CDR3 is 11 amino acids. The V gene lost 6 bases and the J gene lost 6 bases, with 8 bases spanning the gap. The germline gives CDR1 MNHEY, CDR2 SVGAGI. The CDR3 DNA reads TGTGCCAGCAGCCGCGGGTCTGAAGCTTTCTTT. Protein: CASSRGSEAFF.

A few counts support this clonotype. The chain couples TRBV12-5 to TRBJ1-2; no definite D call. Looked up from germline, CDR1 is LGHNT and CDR2 is FRNRAP. Trimming took off 3 bases at V and 4 bases at J, with 9 bases between the two ends. The CDR3 covers 13 residues. The CDR3 DNA is TGTGCTAGTGGTTTTACCGGGATCTATGGCTACACCTTC. The encoded protein is CASGFTGIYGYTF.

The sample holds many counts of this clonotype. V gene TRBV12-3 or TRBV12-4 combines with J gene TRBJ2-3, with TRBD2 as a possible D gene (5 bases). The CDR3 is made up of 11 amino acids. Trimming pared 6 bases from V and 6 bases from J, leaving 7 bases between. CDR3 nucleotides: TGTGCCAGCAGCGACTATGATACGCAGTATTTT. This codes for CASSDYDTQYF.

The gene calls are TRBV12-3 or TRBV12-4 and TRBJ1-5; no firm D call. This CDR3 is built from 14 residues. Trimming removed 3 bases from V and 2 bases from J, with 8 bases in between. The CDR3 protein is CASSFTEGNQPQHF. For the CDR3, the DNA is TGTGCCAGCAGTTTTACCGAGGGCAATCAGCCCCAGCATTTT.

With respect to this clonotype: One end of the junction does not line up with germline, which may come from a read error. The chain joins TRBV5-1 to TRBJ2-2; TRBD1 might be the D (5 bases). Germline CDR1 is SGHRS and CDR2 is YFSETQ. The CDR3 has 14 amino acids. The DNA of the CDR3 is TGCGCCGGCAGCGCGACAGCGAACACCGGGGAGCTGTTTTTT. Its protein product is CAGSATANTGELFF.

This rearrangement joins TRBV10-3 to TRBJ2-3, with 10 bases that match TRBD1. The CDR3 runs to 14 residues. The V gene's germline CDR1 is ENHRY and CDR2 SYGVKD. With V trimmed by 4 bases and J by 5 bases, 3 bases remained unmatched. The CDR3, as DNA: TGTGCCATCAGTGGGACAGGGGGAAAAGATACGCAGTATTTT. It encodes CAISGTGGKDTQYF.

This rearrangement joins TRBV7-2 to TRBJ1-3, with D uncertain. Germline V gene lookup returns CDR1 SGHTA and CDR2 FQGNSA. The CDR3 covers 16 residues. V lost 1 base and J 2 bases, leaving 12 bases between the germline ends. The chain's CDR3 is CASSLGATTPGNTIYF. CDR3 sequence (DNA): TGTGCCAGCAGCTTAGGTGCCACAACCCCTGGAAACACCATATATTTT.

This chain joins TRBV18 and TRBJ1-2; D gene unclear. Deletions cut 0 bases from V and 4 bases from J, with 6 bases between. This CDR3 is 13 amino acids long. CDR1 KGHSH and CDR2 LQKENI come from the germline V gene. CDR3 sequence: CASSPPGLYGYTF. CDR3 sequence (DNA): TGTGCCAGCTCACCACCAGGGCTCTATGGCTACACCTTC.

As concerns this clonotype: The germline gene is not matched at one end of the junction; a read error may be the cause. J is TRBJ2-5 and V is TRBV6-1; TRBD2 matches at 9 bases. Germline loops: CDR1 MNHNS, CDR2 SASEGT. This CDR3 has 16 amino acids. The DNA of the CDR3 is TGTGCCAGCAGTGAAAGGGCGGGGGGGCTGATCGATGAGCGGTTCTTC. The encoded protein is CASSERAGGLIDERFF.

This clonotype was seen a handful of times. The gene calls are TRBV20-1 and TRBJ1-6; D is unresolved. With 1 base removed from V and 0 bases from J, the gap between germline ends came to 4 bases. CDR3 length: 14 residues. Germline CDR1 is DFQATT and CDR2 is SNEGSKA (reference sequence). The CDR3 region is CSARASSYNSPLHF. CDR3 nucleotide sequence: TGCAGTGCTAGAGCTAGCTCCTATAATTCACCCCTCCACTTT.

The chain combines TRBV29-1 with TRBJ2-1, with D maybe TRBD2 (5 bases). V lost 7 bases and J 7 bases, leaving 14 bases between the germline ends. The germline CDR1 and CDR2 sequences are SQVTM and ANQGSEA. The CDR3 is made up of 12 amino acids. CDR3 sequence: CSAGITRNEQFF. The CDR3 region has the DNA TGCAGCGCTGGGATCACTAGAAATGAGCAGTTCTTC.